Listed here is a single TCR beta chain. Generated by immunoSEQ multiplex PCR, the TCRdb table keeps only in-frame clones and is missing some. The table includes some 100,000 clones, 80% to 95% detected once. These data are taken from a study of blood T cell repertoires in COVID-19. Trimming took 4 bases from V and 5 from J; bases not matched to a gene: 14. The CDR3 runs to 16 residues. Germline lookup yields CDR1 SGHRS and CDR2 YFSETQ. This clonotype was sampled from a man aged 45-60 years with active COVID-19. Sequenced material: peripheral blood. The chain joins TRBV5-1 to TRBJ1-1; 7 bases map to TRBD1. The CDR3 coding sequence is TGCGCCAGCAGCCGCGACCCGGCAGGGGGAAATACTGAAGCTTTCTTT. It encodes CASSRDPAGGNTEAFF. The full variable domain, its missing parts supplied by reference TRBV5-1 and TRBJ1-1, is KAGVTQTPRYLIKTRGQQVTLSCSPISGHRSVSWYQQTPGQGLQFLFEYFSETQRNKGNFPGRFSGRQFSNSRSEMNVSTLELGDSALYLCASSRDPAGGNTEAFFGQGTRLTVV.